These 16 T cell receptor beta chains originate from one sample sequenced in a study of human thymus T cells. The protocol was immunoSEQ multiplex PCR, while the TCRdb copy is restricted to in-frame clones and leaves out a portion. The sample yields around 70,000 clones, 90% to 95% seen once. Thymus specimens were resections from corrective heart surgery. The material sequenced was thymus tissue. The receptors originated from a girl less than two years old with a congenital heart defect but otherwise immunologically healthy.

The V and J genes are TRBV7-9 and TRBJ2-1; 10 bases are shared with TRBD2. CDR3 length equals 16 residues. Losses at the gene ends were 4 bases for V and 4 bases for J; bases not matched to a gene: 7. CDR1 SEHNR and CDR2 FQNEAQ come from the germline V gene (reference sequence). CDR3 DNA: TGTGCCAGCAGCTCGCTAACTAGCGGGACTTACAATGAGCAGTTCTTC. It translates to CASSSLTSGTYNEQFF. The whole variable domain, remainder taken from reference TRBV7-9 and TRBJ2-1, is DTGVSQNPRHKITKRGQNVTFRCDPISEHNRLYWYRQTLGQGPEFLTYFQNEAQLEKSRLLSDRFSAERPKGSFSTLEIQRTEQGDSAMYLCASSSLTSGTYNEQFFGPGTRLTVL.

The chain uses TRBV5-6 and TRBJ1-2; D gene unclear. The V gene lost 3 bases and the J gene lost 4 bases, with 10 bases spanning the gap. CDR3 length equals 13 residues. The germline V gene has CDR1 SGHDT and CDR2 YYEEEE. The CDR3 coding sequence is TGTGCCAGCAGCTGGGGTCCAATCTATGGCTACACCTTC. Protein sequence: CASSWGPIYGYTF. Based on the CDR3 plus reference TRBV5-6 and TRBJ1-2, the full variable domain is DAGVTQSPTHLIKTRGQQVTLRCSPKSGHDTVSWYQQALGQGPQFIFQYYEEEERQRGNFPDRFSGHQFPNYSSELNVNALLLGDSALYLCASSWGPIYGYTFGSGTRLTVV.

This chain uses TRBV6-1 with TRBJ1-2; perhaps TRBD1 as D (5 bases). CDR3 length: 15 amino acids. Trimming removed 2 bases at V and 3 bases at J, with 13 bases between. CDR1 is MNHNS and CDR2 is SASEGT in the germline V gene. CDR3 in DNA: TGTGCCAGCAGTGAATGGGGCAGGGCTGACTATGGCTACACCTTC. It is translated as CASSEWGRADYGYTF.

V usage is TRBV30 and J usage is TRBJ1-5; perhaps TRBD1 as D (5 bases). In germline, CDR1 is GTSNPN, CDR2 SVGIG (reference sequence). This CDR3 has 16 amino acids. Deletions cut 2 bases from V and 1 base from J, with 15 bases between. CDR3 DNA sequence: TGTGCCTGGAGTTTAGCGGGGGTTAGGAGCAATCAGCCCCAGCATTTT. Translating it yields CAWSLAGVRSNQPQHF.

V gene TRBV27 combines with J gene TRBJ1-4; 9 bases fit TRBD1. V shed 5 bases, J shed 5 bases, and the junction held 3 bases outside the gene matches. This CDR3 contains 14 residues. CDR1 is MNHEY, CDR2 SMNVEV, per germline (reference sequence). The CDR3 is CASSRDRGNEKLFF. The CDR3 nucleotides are TGTGCCAGCAGTAGAGACAGGGGGAATGAAAAACTGTTTTTT. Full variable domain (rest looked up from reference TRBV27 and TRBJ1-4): EAQVTQNPRYLITVTGKKLTVTCSQNMNHEYMSWYRQDPGLGLRQIYYSMNVEVTDKGDVPEGYKVSRKEKRNFPLILESPSPNQTSLYFCASSRDRGNEKLFFGSGTQLSVL.

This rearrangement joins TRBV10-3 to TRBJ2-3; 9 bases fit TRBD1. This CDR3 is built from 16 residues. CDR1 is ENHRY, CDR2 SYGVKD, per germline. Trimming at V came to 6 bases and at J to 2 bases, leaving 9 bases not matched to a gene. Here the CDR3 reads CAIRAAHRGHTDTQYF. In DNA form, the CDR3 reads TGTGCCATCAGGGCCGCCCACAGGGGGCACACAGATACGCAGTATTTT.

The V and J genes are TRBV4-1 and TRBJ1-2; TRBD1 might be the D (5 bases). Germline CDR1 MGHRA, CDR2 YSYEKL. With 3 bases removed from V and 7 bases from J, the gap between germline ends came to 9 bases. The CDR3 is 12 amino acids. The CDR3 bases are TGCGCCAGCAGCCAGTGGGGGACTGGCTACACCTTC. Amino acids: CASSQWGTGYTF.

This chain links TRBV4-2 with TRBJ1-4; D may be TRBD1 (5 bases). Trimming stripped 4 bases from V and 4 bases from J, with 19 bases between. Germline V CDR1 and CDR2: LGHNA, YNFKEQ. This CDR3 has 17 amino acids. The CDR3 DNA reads TGTGCCAGCAGCCCTGGGGACGGTACGGGCTTTAATGAAAAACTGTTTTTT. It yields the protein CASSPGDGTGFNEKLFF.

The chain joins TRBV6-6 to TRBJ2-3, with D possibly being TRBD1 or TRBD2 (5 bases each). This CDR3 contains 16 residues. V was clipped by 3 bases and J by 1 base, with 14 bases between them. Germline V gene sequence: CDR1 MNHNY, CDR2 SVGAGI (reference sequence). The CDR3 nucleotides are TGTGCCAGCAGTTATTTGGGGACCACCCGCACAGATACGCAGTATTTT. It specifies CASSYLGTTRTDTQYF.

The CDR3 spells CASSYSGTSTDTQYF. The CDR3 DNA reads TGCGCCAGCAGCTATAGCGGAACTAGCACAGATACGCAGTATTTT. The chain combines TRBV5-1 with TRBJ2-3, with D possibly TRBD2 on 6 matching bases. Germline V gene lookup returns CDR1 SGHRS and CDR2 YFSETQ. The length of the CDR3 is 15 residues. With 3 bases removed from V and 0 bases from J, the gap between germline ends came to 11 bases.

The CDR3 spells CTSSQGRDSRETLYEQYF. CDR3 nucleotide sequence: TGCACCAGCAGCCAAGGACGGGACTCCCGCGAGACCCTCTACGAGCAGTACTTC. The rearrangement uses TRBV1 and TRBJ2-7; the D call of TRBD2 is as the table states it, not checked on the DNA. TRBV1 is termed a pseudogene. This CDR3 spans 18 amino acids.

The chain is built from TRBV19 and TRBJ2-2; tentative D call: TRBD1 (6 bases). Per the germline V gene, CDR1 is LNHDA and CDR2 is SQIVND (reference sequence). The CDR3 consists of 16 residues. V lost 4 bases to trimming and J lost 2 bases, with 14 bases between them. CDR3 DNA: TGTGCCAGTAGTACCGGGACACACACTAACACCGGGGAGCTGTTTTTT. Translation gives CASSTGTHTNTGELFF.

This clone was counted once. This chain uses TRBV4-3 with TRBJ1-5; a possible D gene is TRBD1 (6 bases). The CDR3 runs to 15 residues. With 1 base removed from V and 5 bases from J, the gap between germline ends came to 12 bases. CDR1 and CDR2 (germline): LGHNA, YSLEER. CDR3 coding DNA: TGCGCCAGCAGCCAAGGTCAGGGGTTCGATCAGCCCCAGCATTTT. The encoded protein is CASSQGQGFDQPQHF.

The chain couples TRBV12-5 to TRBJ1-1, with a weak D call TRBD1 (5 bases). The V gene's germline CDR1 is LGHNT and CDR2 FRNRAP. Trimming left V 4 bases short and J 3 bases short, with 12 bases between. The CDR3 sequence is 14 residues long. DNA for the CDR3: TGTGCTAGTGGTTCTCCGGGACCCCACACTGAAGCTTTCTTT. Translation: CASGSPGPHTEAFF.

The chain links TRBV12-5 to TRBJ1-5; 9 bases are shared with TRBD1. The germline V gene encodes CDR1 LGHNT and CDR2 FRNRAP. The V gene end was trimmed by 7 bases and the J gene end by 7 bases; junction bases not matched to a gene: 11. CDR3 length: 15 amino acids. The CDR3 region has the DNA TGTGCTAGTGCCGGGACAGGGATGGATCGGCAGCCCCAGCATTTT. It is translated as CASAGTGMDRQPQHF.

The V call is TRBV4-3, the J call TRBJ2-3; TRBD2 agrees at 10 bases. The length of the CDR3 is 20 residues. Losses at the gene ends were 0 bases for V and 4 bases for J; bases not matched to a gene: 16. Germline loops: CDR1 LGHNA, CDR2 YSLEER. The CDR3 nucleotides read TGCGCCAGCAGCCAAGAAGATGGGCTAGCGGGAGAGGAGTGGTCAGATACGCAGTATTTT. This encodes CASSQEDGLAGEEWSDTQYF.